This T cell receptor (beta chain) was captured by sequencing in a study of T cell responses to AZD1222 COVID-19 vaccine. The CDR3 sequence is 16 residues long. Germline assignment: CDR1 MNHNS and CDR2 SASEGT. The V segment lost 3 bases and the J segment 5 bases; nucleotides outside the gene matches: 9. A remark on this clone: Its antigen remains unknown.

Sequenced by immunoSEQ multiplex PCR; TCRdb stores in-frame clones only, minus some. The sample has about 180,000 clones; about 86% are singletons. Whole-study findings and limits: Only a handful of people who got AZD1222 tested seropositive at baseline. Across spike, vaccine-associated CD4 TCRs were found, dominant at 160-218 and 743-854. Spike-specific TCRs gained breadth and depth after people received two AZD1222 doses.

V gene TRBV6-1 combines with J gene TRBJ1-1; 10 bases map to TRBD1. The sequenced sample was peripheral blood, obtained 28 days after the second AZD1222 dose. This receptor was taken from an adult who received the AZD1222 COVID-19 vaccine. The CDR3 protein is CASSDLDRGRWTEAFF. DNA of the CDR3: TGTGCCAGCAGTGACCTCGACAGGGGGCGTTGGACTGAAGCTTTCTTT.